What follows is one T cell receptor (beta chain) and its context. The sample belongs to a study of blood T cell repertoires in COVID-19. The method was immunoSEQ multiplex PCR; TCRdb's version includes in-frame clones alone and lacks a portion of them. The sample includes some 270,000 clones, 70% to 90% of them seen just once. Sequencing was carried out using PBMCs or T cells enriched from blood (not recorded which). The sequence derives from a young woman who had recovered from COVID-19.

CDR3 nucleotides: TGCGCCAGCAGGGGGGGAGGCGTCGCGGCCTACGAGCAGTACTTC. Encoded protein: CASRGGGVAAYEQYF. The chain recombines TRBV10-1 with TRBJ2-7; D perhaps matches TRBD2 (6 bases). Germline V gives CDR1 WNHNN, CDR2 SYGVQD (reference sequence). The CDR3 sequence is 15 residues long. With 6 bases removed from V and 2 bases from J, the gap between germline ends came to 17 bases.